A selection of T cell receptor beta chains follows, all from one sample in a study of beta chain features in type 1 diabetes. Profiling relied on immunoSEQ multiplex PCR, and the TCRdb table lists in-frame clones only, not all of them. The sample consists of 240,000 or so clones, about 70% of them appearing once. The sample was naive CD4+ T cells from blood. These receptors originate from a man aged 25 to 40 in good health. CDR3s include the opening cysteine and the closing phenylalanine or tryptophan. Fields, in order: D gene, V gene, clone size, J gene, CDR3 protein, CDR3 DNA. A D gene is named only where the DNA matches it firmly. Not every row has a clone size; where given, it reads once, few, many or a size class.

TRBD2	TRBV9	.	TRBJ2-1	CASSEYLAGESNEQFF	TGTGCCAGCAGCGAGTACCTAGCGGGGGAGAGCAATGAGCAGTTCTTC
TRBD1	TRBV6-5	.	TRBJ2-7	CASSYSGQYEQYF	TGTGCCAGCAGTTACTCGGGACAGTACGAGCAGTACTTC
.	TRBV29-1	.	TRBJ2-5	CSGGSRYQETQYF	TGCAGCGGGGGCTCCCGGTACCAAGAGACCCAGTACTTC
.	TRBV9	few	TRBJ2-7	CASSVASSAYEQYF	TGTGCCAGCAGCGTAGCCTCAAGCGCCTACGAGCAGTACTTC
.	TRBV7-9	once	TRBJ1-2	CASSLDQGSYTF	TGTGCCAGCAGCTTAGATCAGGGGAGCTACACCTTC
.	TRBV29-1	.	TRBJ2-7	CSVEPGFGEQYF	TGCAGCGTTGAACCCGGGTTTGGGGAGCAGTACTTC
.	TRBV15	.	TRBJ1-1	CATSRDPTLNTEAFF	TGTGCCACCAGCAGAGATCCCACCCTTAACACTGAAGCTTTCTTT
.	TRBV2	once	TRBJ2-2	CASSENPTANTGELFF	TGTGCCAGCAGTGAAAACCCGACGGCGAACACCGGGGAGCTGTTTTTT
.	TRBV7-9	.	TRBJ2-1	CASSFRQGQFF	TGTGCCAGCAGCTTCCGGCAGGGGCAGTTCTTC
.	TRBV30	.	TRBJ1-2	CAWALGDNSYGYTF	TGTGCCTGGGCACTCGGGGACAACTCGTATGGCTACACCTTC
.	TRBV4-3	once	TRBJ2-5	CASSQDGPSGETQYF	TGCGCCAGCAGCCAAGATGGACCTAGTGGGGAGACCCAGTACTTC
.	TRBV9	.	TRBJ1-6	CASSVENSPLHF	TGTGCCAGCAGCGTAGAAAATTCACCCCTCCACTTT
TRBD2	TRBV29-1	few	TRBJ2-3	CSVTWVAGTSTLRGQYF	TGCAGCGTAACATGGGTAGCGGGAACCTCTACTCTAAGGGGGCAGTATTTT
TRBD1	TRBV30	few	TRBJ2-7	CAWDKRTGIYYEQYF	TGTGCCTGGGACAAAAGGACAGGGATATACTACGAGCAGTACTTC
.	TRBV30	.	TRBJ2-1	CAWSGRGSYNEQFF	TGTGCCTGGAGTGGGAGGGGGTCCTACAATGAGCAGTTCTTC
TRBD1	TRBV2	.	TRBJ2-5	CASILGQLEETQYF	TGTGCCAGCATCCTGGGACAGCTGGAAGAGACCCAGTACTTC
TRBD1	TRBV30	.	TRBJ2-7	CAWSTGTAYEQYF	TGTGCCTGGAGTACCGGGACAGCCTACGAGCAGTACTTC
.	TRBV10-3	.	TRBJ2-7	CAISSSGSSDYEQYF	TGTGCCATCAGTTCCTCCGGGTCGTCCGACTACGAGCAGTACTTC
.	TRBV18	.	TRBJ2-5	CASSRGGSGGETQYF	TGTGCCAGCTCCCGAGGGGGATCCGGCGGGGAGACCCAGTACTTC
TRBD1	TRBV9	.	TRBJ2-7	CASSVRGLGEQYF	TGTGCCAGCAGCGTCAGGGGGCTGGGGGAGCAGTACTTC
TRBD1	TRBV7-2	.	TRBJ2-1	CASSFPWTGGNEQFF	TGTGCCAGCAGCTTCCCGTGGACAGGGGGCAATGAGCAGTTCTTC
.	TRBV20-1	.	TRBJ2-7	CSARGGNEQYF	TGCAGTGCTAGAGGTGGCAACGAGCAGTACTTC
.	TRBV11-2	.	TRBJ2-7	CASSKAWGTRTVEQYF	TGTGCCAGCAGCAAAGCTTGGGGGACACGGACGGTTGAGCAGTACTTC
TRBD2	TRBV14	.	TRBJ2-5	CASSQAPSGKYQETQYF	TGTGCCAGCAGCCAGGCTCCTAGCGGGAAGTACCAAGAGACCCAGTACTTC
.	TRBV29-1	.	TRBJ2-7	CSAADTGYEQYF	TGCAGCGCAGCGGACACAGGATACGAGCAGTACTTC
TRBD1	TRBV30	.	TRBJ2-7	CAWSPGQGNDEQYF	TGTGCCTGGAGTCCGGGACAGGGGAACGACGAGCAGTACTTC
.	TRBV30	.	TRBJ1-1	CAWSVNTAGNTEAFF	TGTGCCTGGAGTGTAAATACCGCGGGGAACACTGAAGCTTTCTTT
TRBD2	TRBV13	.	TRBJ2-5	CASSLDGFVSGVRETQYF	TGTGCCAGCAGCTTAGACGGTTTTGTTAGCGGGGTCCGTGAGACCCAGTACTTC
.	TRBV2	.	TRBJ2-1	CASSAEGGSYNEQFF	TGTGCCAGCAGTGCGGAGGGTGGCTCCTACAATGAGCAGTTCTTC
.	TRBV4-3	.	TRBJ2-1	CASASRMHNEQFF	TGCGCCAGCGCGAGCCGGATGCACAATGAGCAGTTCTTC
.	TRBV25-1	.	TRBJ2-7	CASSPLSVHEQYF	TGTGCCAGCAGCCCCCTCAGCGTCCACGAGCAGTACTTC
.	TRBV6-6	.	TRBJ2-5	CASSTDRQETQYF	TGTGCCAGCAGTACCGACAGGCAAGAGACCCAGTACTTC
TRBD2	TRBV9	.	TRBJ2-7	CASSGTSGESEQYF	TGTGCCAGCAGCGGGACTAGCGGAGAAAGCGAGCAGTACTTC
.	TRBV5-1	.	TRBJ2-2	CASSLVQGRSTGELFF	TGCGCCAGCAGCTTGGTACAGGGCAGATCCACCGGGGAGCTGTTTTTT
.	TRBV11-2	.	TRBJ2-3	CASSLDHGADTQYF	TGTGCCAGCAGCTTAGATCACGGCGCAGATACGCAGTATTTT
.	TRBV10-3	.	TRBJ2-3	CAISVSDTQYF	TGTGCCATCAGTGTCTCAGATACGCAGTATTTT
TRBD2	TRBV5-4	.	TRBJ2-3	CAWTSGSTDTQYF	TGTGCCTGGACTAGCGGGAGCACAGATACGCAGTATTTT
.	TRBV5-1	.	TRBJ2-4	CASSLGGVAKNIQYF	TGCGCCAGCAGCTTAGGAGGAGTAGCCAAAAACATTCAGTACTTC
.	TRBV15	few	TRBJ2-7	CATSSHGEQYF	TGTGCCACCAGCTCCCATGGCGAGCAGTACTTC
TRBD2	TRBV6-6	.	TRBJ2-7	CASSYGEGRYF	TGTGCCAGCAGTTACGGGGAGGGGCGGTACTTC
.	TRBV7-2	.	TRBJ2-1	CASSSQSGLRNEQFF	TGTGCCAGCAGCTCCCAGTCCGGACTTAGGAATGAGCAGTTCTTC
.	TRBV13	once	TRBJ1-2	CASSVNRDGYTF	TGTGCCAGCAGCGTAAACAGGGATGGCTACACCTTC
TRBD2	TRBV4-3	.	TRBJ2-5	CASSQAGLAGGGGETQYF	TGCGCCAGCAGCCAAGCGGGACTAGCGGGAGGTGGGGGTGAGACCCAGTACTTC
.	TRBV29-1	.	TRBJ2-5	CSVEGRTNEETQYF	TGCAGCGTTGAAGGCCGGACTAATGAAGAGACCCAGTACTTC
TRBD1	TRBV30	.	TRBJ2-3	CAWSVGGQGADTQYF	TGTGCCTGGAGTGTAGGGGGACAGGGGGCAGATACGCAGTATTTT
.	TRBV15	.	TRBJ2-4	CATSREPIDIQYF	TGTGCCACCAGCAGAGAGCCCATAGACATTCAGTACTTC
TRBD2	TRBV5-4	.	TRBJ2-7	CASRTSGSYEQYF	TGTGCCAGCAGGACTAGCGGGAGCTACGAGCAGTACTTC
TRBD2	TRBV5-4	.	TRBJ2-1	CASSLSSGHYNEQFF	TGTGCCAGCAGCTTGTCTAGCGGGCACTACAATGAGCAGTTCTTC
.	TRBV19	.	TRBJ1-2	CASSTPTVNYGYTF	TGTGCCAGTAGTACCCCGACAGTAAACTATGGCTACACCTTC
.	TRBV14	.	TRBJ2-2	CASSQDLLNTGELFF	TGTGCCAGCAGCCAAGATCTGCTAAACACCGGGGAGCTGTTTTTT
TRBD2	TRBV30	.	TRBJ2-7	CAWSVTPSGIREQYF	TGTGCCTGGAGTGTAACGCCTAGCGGGATACGGGAGCAGTACTTC
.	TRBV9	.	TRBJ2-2	CASSPTGVAGELFF	TGTGCCAGCAGCCCCACCGGGGTAGCCGGGGAGCTGTTTTTT
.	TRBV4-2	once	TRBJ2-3	CASSQDTSDTQYF	TGTGCCAGCAGCCAAGATACGTCTGATACGCAGTATTTT
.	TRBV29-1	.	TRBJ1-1	CSVVNVAEAFF	TGCAGCGTTGTCAATGTCGCTGAAGCTTTCTTT
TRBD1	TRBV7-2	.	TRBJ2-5	CASSLRQGVLGETQYF	TGTGCCAGCAGCTTACGACAGGGCGTCTTGGGGGAGACCCAGTACTTC
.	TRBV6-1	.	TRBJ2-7	CASSLASHYEQYF	TGTGCCAGCAGTTTGGCGAGCCACTACGAGCAGTACTTC
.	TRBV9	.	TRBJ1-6	CASSGSSYNSPLHF	TGTGCCAGCAGCGGAAGCTCCTATAATTCACCCCTCCACTTT
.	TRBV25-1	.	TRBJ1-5	CASRGTLNQPQHF	TGTGCCAGCAGAGGGACCCTGAATCAGCCCCAGCATTTT
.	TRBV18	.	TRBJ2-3	CASSPKSTDTQYF	TGTGCCAGCTCACCTAAGTCCACAGATACGCAGTATTTT
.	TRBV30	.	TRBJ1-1	CAWSVALNTEAFF	TGTGCCTGGAGTGTAGCGCTGAACACTGAAGCTTTCTTT